This T cell receptor beta chain was observed in a study of T cell responses to AZD1222 COVID-19 vaccine. The CDR3 covers 14 residues. Germline CDR1 MNHNS, CDR2 SASEGT. The V end lost 1 base, the J end lost 10 bases, and 11 bases lay between the germline ends. Measured with immunoSEQ multiplex PCR; TCRdb has only the in-frame clones, and not every one. This sample has about 79,000 clones, with 75% to 85% found just once. The receptor comes from an adult in good health. The material was peripheral blood, obtained on day 0 of AZD1222 vaccination. The genes are TRBV6-1 and TRBJ1-6, with a weak D call TRBD1 (5 bases). The CDR3 reads CASSEVPGDSPLHF. DNA for the CDR3: TGTGCCAGCAGTGAAGTTCCCGGGGACTCACCCCTCCACTTT.